This T cell receptor (beta chain) originates from a study of T cells after posttransplantation cyclophosphamide. The protocol was immunoSEQ multiplex PCR, while the TCRdb copy is restricted to in-frame clones and leaves out a portion. The table shows about 6,900 clones, with 95% to 98% occurring only once. Study-level results: Donor CD8+ memory clones often dominated recipient blood repertoires at later times. Recipient CMV seropositivity and CMV reactivation strongly tracked TRB clonality. Skin or GI-infiltrating T cells shared few TRB sequences with blood.

CDR1 and CDR2 (germline): SEHNR, FQNEAQ (reference sequence). J was trimmed by 12 bases and V by 4 bases; bases with no gene match: 21. This CDR3 has 17 residues. Note on this clone: The antigen remains undetermined.

The TCR comes from a woman aged 25 to 39 in good health and a related stem cell transplant donor. The source material was naive CD8+ T cells sorted from PBMCs. The chain combines TRBV7-9 with TRBJ2-1; 7 positions agree with TRBD1. DNA of the CDR3: TGTGCCAGCAGCTCAACACCAGGGGGATCCTTTACATTGGGGCAGTTCTTC. This encodes CASSSTPGGSFTLGQFF.